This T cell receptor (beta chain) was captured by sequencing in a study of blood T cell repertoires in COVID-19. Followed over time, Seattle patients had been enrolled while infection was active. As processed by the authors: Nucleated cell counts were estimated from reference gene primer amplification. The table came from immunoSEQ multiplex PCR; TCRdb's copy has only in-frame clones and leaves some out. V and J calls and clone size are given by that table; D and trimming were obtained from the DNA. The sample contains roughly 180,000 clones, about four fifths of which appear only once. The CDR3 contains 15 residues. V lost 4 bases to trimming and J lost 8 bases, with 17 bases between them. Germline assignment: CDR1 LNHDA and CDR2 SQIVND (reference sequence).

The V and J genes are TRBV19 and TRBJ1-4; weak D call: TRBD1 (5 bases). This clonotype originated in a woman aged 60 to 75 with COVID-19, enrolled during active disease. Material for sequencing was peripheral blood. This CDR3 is CASSNPGTGSEKLFF. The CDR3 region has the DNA TGTGCCAGTAGTAACCCCGGGACTGGGAGCGAAAAACTGTTTTTT.